This passage covers 20 T cell receptor beta chains from one sample sequenced in a study of blood T cell repertoires in COVID-19. TCRdb's table, derived via immunoSEQ multiplex PCR, lists solely in-frame clones and lacks some. This sample has about 230,000 clones, with around 80% found just once. Sample: peripheral blood. The receptor set was obtained from a man aged 35 to 55 with acute or convalescent COVID-19.

The V gene is TRBV4-1, the J gene TRBJ2-6, with 10 bases fitting TRBD2. Germline V gene sequence: CDR1 MGHRA, CDR2 YSYEKL. Losses at the gene ends were 4 bases for V and 0 bases for J; bases not matched to a gene: 9. The CDR3 extends over 19 amino acids. CDR3 residues: CASSPIGLAEVSGANVLTF. The CDR3 nucleotides read TGCGCCAGCAGCCCTATCGGACTAGCGGAGGTCTCTGGGGCCAACGTCCTGACTTTC.

The chain is built from TRBV11-2 and TRBJ2-5; no firm D call. The CDR3 contains 12 residues. V was pared by 5 bases and J by 5 bases, with 9 bases between. CDR1 SGHAT and CDR2 FQNNGV come from the germline V gene. The CDR3 sequence is CASSLGFETQYF. CDR3 DNA sequence: TGTGCCAGCAGCCTCGGGTTCGAGACCCAGTACTTC.

V and J are TRBV10-3 and TRBJ2-2; 8 bases agree with TRBD1. This CDR3 spans 15 amino acids. V lost 7 bases, J lost 0 bases, and 4 bases stayed unmatched. CDR1 ENHRY and CDR2 SYGVKD come from the germline V gene. The CDR3 here is CAITRGQANTGELFF. CDR3 coding DNA: TGTGCCATCACCCGGGGACAGGCGAACACCGGGGAGCTGTTTTTT.

The rearrangement joins TRBV7-2 to TRBJ2-3; D is possibly TRBD2 (6 bases). V was clipped by 3 bases and J by 7 bases, with 17 bases between them. The germline CDR1 and CDR2 sequences are SGHTA and FQGNSA. CDR3 length equals 15 residues. The CDR3 sequence is CASSLGLQITNTQYF. The CDR3 nucleotides are TGTGCCAGCAGCTTGGGACTCCAGATCACGAATACGCAGTATTTT.

The chain employs TRBV6-5 and TRBJ2-2, with a weak D call TRBD2 (5 bases). With 8 bases removed from V and 0 bases from J, the gap between germline ends came to 10 bases. Germline loops: CDR1 MNHEY, CDR2 SVGAGI. CDR3 length: 14 residues. CDR3 sequence: CASAPGSNTGELFF. DNA for the CDR3: TGTGCCAGCGCTCCGGGATCGAACACCGGGGAGCTGTTTTTT.

The chain is built from TRBV7-8 and TRBJ2-5, with 7 nucleotides matching TRBD1. Trimming at V came to 7 bases and at J to 7 bases, leaving 12 bases not matched to a gene. Germline V gene lookup returns CDR1 SGHVS and CDR2 FQNEAQ. CDR3 size: 14 residues. The CDR3 protein is CASTTIQGSGTQYF. CDR3 sequence (DNA): TGTGCCAGCACTACAATACAGGGGAGCGGGACCCAGTACTTC.

The genes are TRBV11-2 and TRBJ1-2; weak D call: TRBD1 (5 bases). The germline V and J ends were trimmed by 0 bases and 7 bases, with 15 bases remaining between them. In germline, CDR1 is SGHAT, CDR2 FQNNGV. The length of the CDR3 is 15 residues. Here the CDR3 DNA reads TGTGCCAGCAGCTTAGATCCCCAGGGTGAACGTGGCTACACCTTC. It encodes CASSLDPQGERGYTF.

This CDR3 reads CAWGPGQGNLFDTIYF. Written as DNA, the CDR3 is TGTGCCTGGGGACCGGGACAGGGTAACCTCTTTGACACCATATATTTT. This chain uses TRBV30 with TRBJ1-3, with 9 bases that match TRBD1. This CDR3 spans 16 amino acids. V was clipped by 5 bases and J by 8 bases; unmatched bases: 16. CDR1 is GTSNPN, CDR2 SVGIG, per germline (reference sequence).

Only a few counts were recorded for this clone. The gene calls are TRBV6-5 and TRBJ2-7; weak D call: TRBD2 (6 bases). Germline CDR1 reads MNHEY; CDR2 reads SVGAGI. This CDR3 region has 15 residues. V was shortened by 5 bases and J by 1 base, with 15 bases between the two germline ends. The CDR3 DNA reads TGTGCCAGCAGTACTAGCAAGAGGGCTTCCTACGAGCAGTACTTC. This encodes CASSTSKRASYEQYF.

The rearrangement joins TRBV28 to TRBJ2-7; TRBD1 matches 8 bases. Germline V gene lookup returns CDR1 MDHEN and CDR2 SYDVKM. The CDR3 is 14 amino acids. The V gene end was trimmed by 10 bases and the J gene end by 1 base; junction bases not matched to a gene: 9. The CDR3 coding sequence is TGTGCCACCAGAGAGAGGACAGGGTCCTACGAGCAGTACTTC. Translated, it gives CATRERTGSYEQYF.

This clone was counted between two and nine times. The chain is built from TRBV5-1 and TRBJ2-3; 10 nucleotides line up with TRBD2. CDR1 and CDR2 (germline): SGHRS, YFSETQ. Losses at the gene ends were 7 bases for V and 7 bases for J; bases not matched to a gene: 12. This CDR3 has 15 residues. CDR3 sequence (DNA): TGCGCCAGCGGACCCCTAGCGGGGGCACATCATACGCAGTATTTT. This sequence encodes CASGPLAGAHHTQYF.

V and J are TRBV19 and TRBJ1-5; D call uncertain. Between the trimmed V and J ends, which lost 3 bases and 9 bases, there was a span of 12 bases. Germline values: CDR1 LNHDA, CDR2 SQIVND (reference sequence). The length of the CDR3 is 13 residues. The CDR3 sequence: CASSIVVSGPQHF. CDR3 nucleotides: TGTGCCAGTAGTATCGTGGTCTCCGGGCCCCAGCATTTT.

The chain couples TRBV7-2 to TRBJ1-2; maybe TRBD1 (6 bases). This CDR3 has 16 residues. The germline gives CDR1 SGHTA, CDR2 FQGNSA. V was clipped by 3 bases and J by 7 bases, with 21 bases between them. This CDR3 is CASSLGEQGWRRGYTF. In DNA form, the CDR3 reads TGTGCCAGCAGCTTGGGGGAACAGGGTTGGCGGCGTGGCTACACCTTC. Filled out from reference TRBV7-2 and TRBJ1-2, the complete variable domain reads GAGVSQSPSNKVTEKGKDVELRCDPISGHTALYWYRQSLGQGLEFLIYFQGNSAPDKSGLPSDRFSAERTGGSVSTLTIQRTQQEDSAVYLCASSLGEQGWRRGYTFGSGTRLTVV.

This clone has a handful of counts. The V call is TRBV6-5, the J call TRBJ1-6, with D tentatively TRBD1 (6 bases). In germline, CDR1 is MNHEY, CDR2 SVGAGI. The germline V and J ends were trimmed by 6 bases and 8 bases, with 11 bases remaining between them. The CDR3 length is 13 residues. DNA for the CDR3: TGTGCCAGCAGCAGGAACAGGGATTCACCCCTCCACTTT. Its translation: CASSRNRDSPLHF.

The genes are TRBV3-1 (or the pseudogene TRBV3-2) and TRBJ2-1; TRBD2 matches at 14 bases. V gave up 0 bases and J gave up 2 bases; unmatched junction bases: 6. Per the germline V gene, CDR1 is LGHDT and CDR2 is YNNKEL (reference sequence). The CDR3 length is 19 residues. The CDR3 DNA follows: TGTGCCAGCAGCCAAGACTGGACTAGCGGGAGGCCAACCTACAATGAGCAGTTCTTC. Translation gives CASSQDWTSGRPTYNEQFF.

The chain recombines TRBV2 with TRBJ2-1; TRBD2 matches 8 bases. CDR1 SNHLY and CDR2 FYNNEI come from the germline V gene. The CDR3 contains 15 residues. V trimming: 3 bases; J trimming: 6 bases; junction bases outside the gene matches: 7. The CDR3 DNA reads as TGTGCCAGCAGTGAGGACGGACTAGCTTCCAATGAGCAGTTCTTC. Translation gives CASSEDGLASNEQFF.

The J gene is TRBJ2-1, the V gene TRBV6-2 or TRBV6-3; the match to TRBD1 covers 12 bases. The trim removed 5 bases at V and 8 bases at J, leaving 7 bases unmatched. The germline CDR1 and CDR2 sequences are MNHEY and SVGEGT. The CDR3 is 15 residues long. Written as DNA, the CDR3 is TGTGCCAGCAGTCCCTCCGGGACAGGGGGCGATGAGCAGTTCTTC. It encodes CASSPSGTGGDEQFF.

The chain recombines TRBV29-1 with TRBJ1-2; 10 bases are shared with TRBD1. Germline V CDR1 and CDR2: SQVTM, ANQGSEA. This CDR3 spans 16 amino acids. V lost 2 bases, J lost 4 bases, and 10 bases stayed unmatched. CDR3 sequence: CSVESGQGLGGYGYTF. CDR3 bases: TGCAGCGTTGAATCGGGACAGGGGTTGGGTGGCTATGGCTACACCTTC.

This sequence joins TRBV5-4 and TRBJ2-7, with 7 bases lining up with TRBD2. J was trimmed by 2 bases and V by 0 bases; bases with no gene match: 5. Looked up from germline, CDR1 is SGHNT and CDR2 is YYREEE (reference sequence). CDR3 size: 15 residues. The CDR3 coding sequence is TGTGCCAGCAGCTTGGGAACGGGGGGAACCTACGAGCAGTACTTC. Translation: CASSLGTGGTYEQYF.

This chain connects TRBV19 to TRBJ1-1; unclear D gene. Germline V gene sequence: CDR1 LNHDA, CDR2 SQIVND (reference sequence). The ends were cut back, 5 bases at V and 5 bases at J, with 6 bases in the middle. The CDR3 is made up of 11 amino acids. The CDR3 protein is CASSVRTEAFF. The CDR3 DNA reads as TGTGCCAGTAGTGTGAGGACTGAAGCTTTCTTT.